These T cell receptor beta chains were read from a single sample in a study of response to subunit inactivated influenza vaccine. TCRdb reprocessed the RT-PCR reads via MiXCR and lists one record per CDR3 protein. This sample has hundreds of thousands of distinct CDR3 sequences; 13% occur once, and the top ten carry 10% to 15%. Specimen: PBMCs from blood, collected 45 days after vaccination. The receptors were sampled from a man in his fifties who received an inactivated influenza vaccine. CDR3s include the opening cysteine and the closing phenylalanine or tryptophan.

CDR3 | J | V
CSAREASGGNTGELFF | TRBJ2-2 | TRBV20-1
CASSLAGVNSYEQYF | TRBJ2-7 | TRBV11-2
CATSDALDRPQETQYF | TRBJ2-5 | TRBV24-1
CASRDRGTDTQYF | TRBJ2-3 | TRBV2
CSADRGGGYTF | TRBJ1-2 | TRBV20-1
CASSLDRGSAKNIQYF | TRBJ2-4 | TRBV5-1
CASSLLAGGQDEQFF | TRBJ2-1 | TRBV5-1
CASIRRDRVSIEQYF | TRBJ2-7 | TRBV27
CASRPGQYNSPLHF | TRBJ1-6 | TRBV14
CASSLSTLTPGTGGRASPLHF | TRBJ1-6 | TRBV12-3/TRBV12-4
CASSLAVGGVYNEQFF | TRBJ2-1 | TRBV7-6
CASSSDGQALGYGYTF | TRBJ1-2 | TRBV21-1
CASSLDARWRETQYF | TRBJ2-5 | TRBV11-2
CASSQGGIYNSPLHF | TRBJ1-6 | TRBV7-9
CASSLGGDYEQYF | TRBJ2-7 | TRBV5-1
CASRSGTGKTGELFF | TRBJ2-2 | TRBV11-2
CASSFDRAPYEQYF | TRBJ2-7 | TRBV7-9
CASSFGFGEYNEQFF | TRBJ2-1 | TRBV5-1
CASRNAGTANSPLHF | TRBJ1-6 | TRBV27
CSASETSGSNEQFF | TRBJ2-1 | TRBV20-1
CASSQPGQRRRTTEAFF | TRBJ1-1 | TRBV4-1
CATRDSLNTEAFF | TRBJ1-1 | TRBV5-1
CAISPGTYTGELFF | TRBJ2-2 | TRBV10-3
CASSLFGQGPSEQYF | TRBJ2-7 | TRBV12-3/TRBV12-4
CAISEMAGGTKNIQYF | TRBJ2-4 | TRBV10-3
CASSPGLAGRYEQYF | TRBJ2-7 | TRBV12-3/TRBV12-4
CASSQGQGGTTWTYEQYF | TRBJ2-7 | TRBV3-1
CASTADTENTEAFF | TRBJ1-1 | TRBV2
CSAPRQGSYEQYF | TRBJ2-7 | TRBV20-1
CASTGTMEYF | TRBJ2-3 | TRBV5-5
CATSDFTSSTDTQYF | TRBJ2-3 | TRBV24-1
CASSFDRRTNTEAFF | TRBJ1-1 | TRBV12-3/TRBV12-4
CASSPRTSGTHNEQFF | TRBJ2-1 | TRBV7-8
CASSSGQGDTEAFF | TRBJ1-1 | TRBV12-3/TRBV12-4
CASSESRTGRNTEAFF | TRBJ1-1 | TRBV10-2